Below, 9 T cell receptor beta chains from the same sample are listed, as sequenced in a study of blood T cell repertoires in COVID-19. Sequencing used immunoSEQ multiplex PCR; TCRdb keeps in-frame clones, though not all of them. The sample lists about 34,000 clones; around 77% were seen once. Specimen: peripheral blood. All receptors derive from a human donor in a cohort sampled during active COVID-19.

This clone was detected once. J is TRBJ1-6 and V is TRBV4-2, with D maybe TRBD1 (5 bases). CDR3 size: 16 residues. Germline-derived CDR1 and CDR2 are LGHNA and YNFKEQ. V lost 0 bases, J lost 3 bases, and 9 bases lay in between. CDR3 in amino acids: CASSQEMGGYNSPLHF. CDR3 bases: TGTGCCAGCAGCCAAGAAATGGGGGGCTATAATTCACCCCTCCACTTT.

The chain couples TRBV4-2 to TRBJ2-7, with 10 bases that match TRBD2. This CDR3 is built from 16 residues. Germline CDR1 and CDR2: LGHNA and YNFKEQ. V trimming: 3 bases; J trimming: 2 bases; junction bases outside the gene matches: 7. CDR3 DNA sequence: TGTGCCAGCAGCCATACCCGGACTAGCGGTCCCTACGAGCAGTACTTC. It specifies CASSHTRTSGPYEQYF.

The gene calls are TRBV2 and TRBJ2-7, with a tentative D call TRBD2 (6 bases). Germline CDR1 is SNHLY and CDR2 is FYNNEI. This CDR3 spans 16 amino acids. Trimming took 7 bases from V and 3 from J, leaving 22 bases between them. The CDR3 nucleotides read TGTGCCAGCACAGCCCTCGGACGGGACTCCAGCTACGAGCAGTACTTC. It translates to CASTALGRDSSYEQYF.

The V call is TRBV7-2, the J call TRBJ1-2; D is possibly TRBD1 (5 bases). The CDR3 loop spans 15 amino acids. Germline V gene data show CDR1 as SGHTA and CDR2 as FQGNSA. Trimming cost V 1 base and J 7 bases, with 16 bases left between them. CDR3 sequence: CASSLVWTKASGYTF. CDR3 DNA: TGTGCCAGCAGCTTAGTATGGACAAAGGCGAGTGGCTACACCTTC.

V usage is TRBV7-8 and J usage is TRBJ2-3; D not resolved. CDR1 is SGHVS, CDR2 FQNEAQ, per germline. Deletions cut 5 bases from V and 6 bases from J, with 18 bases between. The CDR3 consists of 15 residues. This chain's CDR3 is CASSPESRLLDTQYF. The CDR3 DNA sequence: TGTGCCAGCAGCCCGGAGTCTCGCCTACTTGATACGCAGTATTTT. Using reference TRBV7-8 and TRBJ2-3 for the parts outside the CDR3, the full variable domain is GAGVSQSPRYKVAKRGQDVALRCDPISGHVSLFWYQQALGQGPEFLTYFQNEAQLDKSGLPSDRFFAERPEGSVSTLKIQRTQQEDSAVYLCASSPESRLLDTQYFGPGTRLTVL.

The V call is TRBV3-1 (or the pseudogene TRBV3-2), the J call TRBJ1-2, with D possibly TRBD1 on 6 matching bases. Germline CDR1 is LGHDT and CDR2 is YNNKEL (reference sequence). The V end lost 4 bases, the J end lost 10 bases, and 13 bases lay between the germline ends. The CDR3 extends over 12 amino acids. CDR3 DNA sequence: TGTGCCAGCAGCCCCGGCGGGGGGGCCTACACCTTC. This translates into CASSPGGGAYTF.

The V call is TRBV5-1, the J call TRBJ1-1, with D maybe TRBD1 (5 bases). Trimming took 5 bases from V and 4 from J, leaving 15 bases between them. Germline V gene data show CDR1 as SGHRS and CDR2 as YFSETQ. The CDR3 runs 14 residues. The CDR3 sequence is CASRSRRDGTEAFF. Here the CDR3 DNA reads TGCGCCAGCAGGTCCCGCAGGGATGGCACTGAAGCTTTCTTT.

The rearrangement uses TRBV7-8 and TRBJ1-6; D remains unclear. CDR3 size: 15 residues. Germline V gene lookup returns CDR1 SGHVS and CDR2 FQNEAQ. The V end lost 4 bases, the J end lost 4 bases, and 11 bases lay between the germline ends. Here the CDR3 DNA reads TGTGCCAGCAGCTCCGGAGGAGGGTATAATTCACCCCTCCACTTT. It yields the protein CASSSGGGYNSPLHF.

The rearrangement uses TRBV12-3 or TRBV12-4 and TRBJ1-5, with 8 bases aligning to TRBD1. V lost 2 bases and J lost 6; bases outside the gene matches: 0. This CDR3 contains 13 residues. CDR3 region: CASSLTGGQPQHF. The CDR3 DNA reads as TGTGCCAGCAGTTTAACAGGGGGTCAGCCCCAGCATTTT.